This TCR beta chain was retrieved from a study of blood T cell repertoires in COVID-19. In the study overall: Specimens from acute and convalescent COVID-19 originated in the United States, Italy and Spain.

The authors' processing: Estimation of nucleated cell counts relied on the amplification of reference gene primers. Profiling relied on immunoSEQ multiplex PCR, and the TCRdb table lists in-frame clones only, not all of them. V and J calls plus clone size are reproduced from that table; the DNA served to infer D and trimming. Here the sample spans 250,000 to 350,000 clones, about 88% being singletons. The CDR3 consists of 14 residues. The V and J ends lost 8 bases and 0 bases respectively, with 11 bases between them. Germline CDR1 MDHEN, CDR2 SYDVKM. The chain joins TRBV28 to TRBJ2-1; D is uncertain. The source of this sequence is a human donor with COVID-19, enrolled during active disease. The donor label of this sample is uncertain. The sequenced sample was peripheral blood. The CDR3 loop is CASSRLISYNEQFF. The CDR3, as DNA: TGTGCCAGCTCCCGACTGATCTCCTACAATGAGCAGTTCTTC.